These 20 T cell receptor beta chains came from one sample sequenced in a study of blood T cells in healthy people across ages. Through a sample-barcoded 5' primer and a J-beta primer mix, a second PCR was run for about 7 to 12 cycles. TCRdb redid the calling of the 5' RACE reads with MiXCR, one entry per CDR3 protein. The sample consists of some 800,000 distinct CDR3 sequences, 25% of them appearing once. This sample was shared with a second study, whose subject was T cells of mothers and their children.

Sequencing input: blood. The receptors were gathered from a boy younger than 18 in good health.

Only a few counts were recorded for this clonotype. The chain recombines TRBV12-3 or TRBV12-4 with TRBJ1-6; D is uncertain. V was trimmed by 0 bases and J by 0 bases, leaving 9 bases between them. CDR3 length: 17 amino acids. Here the CDR3 DNA reads TGTGCCAGCAGTTTAGCGGACGGGAGCTCCTATAATTCACCCCTCCACTTT. Protein sequence: CASSLADGSSYNSPLHF.

This clonotype was counted only a few times. This chain joins TRBV12-3 or TRBV12-4 and TRBJ2-1; TRBD1 aligns across 8 bases. The CDR3 is 12 residues long. V shed 6 bases, J shed 5 bases, and the junction held 0 bases outside the gene matches. As DNA, the CDR3 is TGTGCCAGCAGGGGACAGGACAATGAGCAGTTCTTC. Translating it yields CASRGQDNEQFF.

In this sample, this clonotype turned up a few times. This sequence joins TRBV20-1 and TRBJ2-5, with TRBD2 as a possible D gene (7 bases). The J call is doubtful: the DNA matches TRBJ2-1 better. This CDR3 spans 13 amino acids. CDR1 is DFQATT and CDR2 is SNEGSKA in the germline V gene (reference sequence). The CDR3 DNA follows: TGCAGTGTTCGGGGGGCCTATTGGAATGAGCAGTTCTTC. This encodes CSVRGAYWNEQFF.

The V and J genes are TRBV9 and TRBJ1-2, with D unresolved. CDR1 SGDLS and CDR2 YYNGEE come from the germline V gene. V was clipped by 4 bases and J by 7 bases, with 8 bases between them. The CDR3 runs to 11 residues. CDR3 sequence: CASSLVGGYTF. Written as DNA, the CDR3 is TGTGCCAGCAGCCTGGTCGGTGGCTACACCTTC.

This rearrangement joins TRBV20-1 to TRBJ2-7; the match to TRBD2 covers 10 bases. Germline CDR1 and CDR2: DFQATT and SNEGSKA (reference sequence). Unmatched junction bases numbered 6, after V lost 2 bases and J lost 2 bases. The CDR3 has 15 amino acids. The CDR3 reads CSARPPLAGAYEQYF. The DNA for the CDR3 is TGCAGTGCTAGACCCCCTCTAGCGGGAGCCTACGAGCAGTACTTC.

The V and J genes are TRBV7-2 and TRBJ2-3, with D hard to call. CDR1 SGHTA and CDR2 FQGNSA come from the germline V gene. V lost 5 bases to trimming and J lost 0 bases, with 15 bases between them. The CDR3 sequence is 16 residues long. CDR3 in amino acids: CASSPSTTLSTDTQYF. As DNA, the CDR3 is TGTGCCAGCAGCCCCAGCACGACCCTAAGCACAGATACGCAGTATTTT.

In this sample, this clonotype turned up a few times. V and J are TRBV9 and TRBJ1-2; D remains ambiguous. The CDR3 spans 13 residues. V dropped 0 bases and J dropped 1 base, with 4 bases sitting between them. The germline CDR1 and CDR2 sequences are SGDLS and YYNGEE. The CDR3 loop is CASSVEDNYGYTF. The CDR3 region has the DNA TGTGCCAGCAGCGTAGAAGATAACTATGGCTACACCTTC.

The rearrangement uses TRBV28 and TRBJ1-4, with 7 bases aligning to TRBD1. Germline CDR1 MDHEN, CDR2 SYDVKM. The J segment lost 8 bases and the V segment lost 5 bases, leaving 5 bases of the junction unmatched. The CDR3 loop spans 13 amino acids. The CDR3 sequence is CASSSRGREKLFF. DNA for the CDR3: TGTGCCAGCAGTAGCAGGGGGAGAGAAAAACTGTTTTTT.

V gene TRBV29-1 combines with J gene TRBJ1-4; D not certain. Trimming pared 2 bases from V and 2 bases from J, leaving 15 bases between. Germline V gene data show CDR1 as SQVTM and CDR2 as ANQGSEA. The CDR3 is 16 amino acids. CDR3 DNA sequence: TGCAGCGTTGAACAACCTCGAGGATCGACTAATGAAAAACTGTTTTTT. The encoded protein is CSVEQPRGSTNEKLFF.

A few counts support this clonotype. The CDR3 reads CASSLVLAGGQDTQYF. Written as DNA, the CDR3 is TGTGCCAGCAGCTTAGTCCTCGCGGGGGGGCAAGATACGCAGTATTTT. This chain connects TRBV7-2 to TRBJ2-3; 9 bases map to TRBD2. Germline assignment: CDR1 SGHTA and CDR2 FQGNSA. J was trimmed by 5 bases and V by 1 base; bases with no gene match: 7. The CDR3 sequence is 16 residues long.

With regard to this clonotype: Mismatch with germline at one junction end may stem from a read error. This sequence joins TRBV28 and TRBJ2-5; D unclear. CDR1 MDHEN and CDR2 SYDVKM come from the germline V gene. The CDR3 length is 11 residues. Here the CDR3 reads CASSLTLSLDF. The CDR3, as DNA: TGTGCCAGCAGTTTGACCCTCTCTTTAGACTTC.

This sequence joins TRBV29-1 and TRBJ2-5; D is ambiguous. The V gene lost 6 bases and the J gene lost 4 bases, with 9 bases spanning the gap. Per the germline V gene, CDR1 is SQVTM and CDR2 is ANQGSEA. The CDR3 runs to 11 residues. CDR3 nucleotides: TGCAGCGTCCCCTTCCCAGAGACCCAGTACTTC. Translation: CSVPFPETQYF. The full variable domain, with the rest looked up from reference TRBV29-1 and TRBJ2-5, is SAVISQKPSRDICQRGTSLTIQCQVDSQVTMMFWYRQQPGQSLTLIATANQGSEATYESGFVIDKFPISRPNLTFSTLTVSNMSPEDSSIYLCSVPFPETQYFGPGTRLLVL.

This clonotype was counted between two and nine times. The CDR3 here is CASSPQAGGYGYTF. The CDR3 DNA reads as TGTGCCAGCAGCCCTCAGGCGGGTGGCTATGGCTACACCTTC. The V and J genes are TRBV7-2 and TRBJ1-2; D not certain. Germline V gives CDR1 SGHTA, CDR2 FQGNSA. V was shortened by 5 bases and J by 4 bases, with 14 bases between the two germline ends. This CDR3 comprises 14 residues.

The chain employs TRBV18 and TRBJ2-7; D is unresolved. Looked up from germline, CDR1 is KGHSH and CDR2 is LQKENI. The CDR3 has 13 residues. Trimming pared 2 bases from V and 2 bases from J, leaving 7 bases between. The CDR3 DNA reads as TGTGCCAGCTCACCAACGACCCCCTACGAGCAGTACTTC. It yields the protein CASSPTTPYEQYF.

The chain is built from TRBV5-1 and TRBJ2-7, with TRBD2 matching over 9 bases. Germline CDR1 is SGHRS and CDR2 is YFSETQ. With 4 bases clipped from V and 4 bases from J, the junction kept 9 bases outside the gene matches. The CDR3 covers 15 residues. CDR3: CASSHRTSVSYEQYF. The CDR3 coding sequence is TGCGCCAGCAGCCACCGGACTAGCGTTTCTTACGAGCAGTACTTC.

This clonotype was recorded a few times. The chain is built from TRBV7-2 and TRBJ2-1; TRBD1 matches at 9 bases. TRBJ2-7 explains the end of the DNA better; the J call may be wrong. The CDR3 length is 15 residues. Germline V gives CDR1 SGHTA, CDR2 FQGNSA. The CDR3 DNA is TGTGCCAGCAGCTTAATGGGACAGGGAGCCTACGAGCAGTACTTC. Translation: CASSLMGQGAYEQYF.

This clonotype was counted a few times. V and J are TRBV7-9 and TRBJ2-7; 9 bases align to TRBD1. In germline, CDR1 is SEHNR, CDR2 FQNEAQ (reference sequence). With 5 bases clipped from V and 0 bases from J, the junction kept 11 bases outside the gene matches. This CDR3 has 17 amino acids. In DNA, the CDR3 is TGTGCCAGCAGCCCCGGGACAGGGCTCAAAAGCTCCTACGAGCAGTACTTC. Translating gives CASSPGTGLKSSYEQYF.

This rearrangement joins TRBV6-2 or TRBV6-3 to TRBJ2-5; D remains unclear. The end of the DNA fits TRBJ2-7 better, so the J call may be wrong. The length of the CDR3 is 12 residues. The V gene's germline CDR1 is MNHEY and CDR2 SVGEGT. CDR3 DNA: TGTGCCACCACGGCTGGGTCCTACGAGCAGTACTTC. This sequence encodes CATTAGSYEQYF.

CDR3 loop: CASSQDSSRAGELFF. For the CDR3, the DNA is TGCGCCAGCAGCCAAGATTCCAGCAGGGCCGGGGAGCTGTTTTTT. This chain connects TRBV4-3 to TRBJ2-2; perhaps TRBD1 as D (5 bases). This CDR3 region has 15 residues. Germline V gives CDR1 LGHNA, CDR2 YSLEER. V lost 0 bases, J lost 6 bases, and 11 bases lay in between.

This clonotype was detected a few times. CDR3 amino acids: CASSQDGDRAGANVLTF. CDR3 DNA: TGCGCCAGCAGCCAAGACGGGGACAGGGCTGGGGCCAACGTCCTGACTTTC. The rearrangement links TRBV4-3 to TRBJ2-6; 9 bases agree with TRBD1. Trimming took 0 bases from V and 2 from J; bases not matched to a gene: 2. This CDR3 comprises 17 residues. Looked up from germline, CDR1 is LGHNA and CDR2 is YSLEER.